These 21 T cell receptor beta chains were sequenced from one sample in a study of T cell responses to AZD1222 COVID-19 vaccine. Only in-frame clones appear in the TCRdb table, and some are missing; sequencing was by immunoSEQ multiplex PCR. The sample lists fewer than 150,000 clones; about 90% were seen once. The starting material was peripheral blood, obtained 28 days after the second AZD1222 dose. These receptors came from an adult who received the AZD1222 COVID-19 vaccine.

The chain joins TRBV2 to TRBJ1-1; D is unclear. The ends were cut back, 1 base at V and 6 bases at J, with 15 bases in the middle. The germline V gene encodes CDR1 SNHLY and CDR2 FYNNEI. The CDR3 extends over 15 amino acids. The CDR3 DNA is TGTGCCAGCAGTGAAGGGCAGGCCGGGCCGGCTGAAGCTTTCTTT. This codes for CASSEGQAGPAEAFF.

This chain joins TRBV6-6 and TRBJ2-1, with D uncertain. Germline V CDR1 and CDR2: MNHNY, SVGAGI (reference sequence). This CDR3 is built from 16 residues. Trimming took off 0 bases at V and 0 bases at J, with 9 bases between the two ends. CDR3 nucleotides: TGTGCCAGCAGTTACTCGAAGTTGAGCTCCTACAATGAGCAGTTCTTC. Protein product: CASSYSKLSSYNEQFF.

The CDR3 DNA sequence: TGCAGTGCTAGTAATGCGGGGAACAATCAGCCCCAGCATTTT. Residues: CSASNAGNNQPQHF. The chain is built from TRBV20-1 and TRBJ1-5; no clear D gene. Per the germline V gene, CDR1 is DFQATT and CDR2 is SNEGSKA (reference sequence). CDR3 length equals 14 residues. V was trimmed by 3 bases and J by 3 bases, leaving 12 bases between them.

This chain uses TRBV6-5 with TRBJ2-7; D remains ambiguous. The CDR3 totals 14 residues. Germline V gene data show CDR1 as MNHEY and CDR2 as SVGAGI. Trimming pared 1 base from V and 0 bases from J, leaving 7 bases between. CDR3 DNA: TGTGCCAGCAGTTACTTTCCGAGCTCCTACGAGCAGTACTTC. Translated, it gives CASSYFPSSYEQYF.

The gene calls are TRBV2 and TRBJ1-6; no clear D gene. V was trimmed by 8 bases and J by 6 bases, leaving 11 bases between them. Germline CDR1 is SNHLY and CDR2 is FYNNEI. The CDR3 has 13 amino acids. The CDR3 spells CASREQINSPLHF. CDR3 nucleotides: TGTGCCAGCCGGGAACAAATTAATTCACCCCTCCACTTT.

The table lists this clone with a few counts. The chain employs TRBV3-1 (or the pseudogene TRBV3-2) and TRBJ1-4; TRBD1 might be the D (5 bases). V lost 3 bases, J lost 10 bases, and 18 bases lay in between. The CDR3 extends over 15 amino acids. The germline V gene has CDR1 LGHDT and CDR2 YNNKEL (reference sequence). The CDR3 DNA reads TGTGCCAGCAGCCACCCGGGGGGGGGTGAAGGAAAACTGTTTTTT. It encodes CASSHPGGGEGKLFF.

The J gene is TRBJ2-5, the V gene TRBV2, with D perhaps TRBD1 (6 bases). Trimming took 0 bases from V and 4 from J, leaving 15 bases between them. Germline CDR1 SNHLY, CDR2 FYNNEI. This CDR3 is 16 amino acids long. Here the CDR3 reads CASSEATNRVGETQYF. The CDR3 bases are TGTGCCAGCAGTGAAGCTACGAACAGGGTTGGAGAGACCCAGTACTTC.

The chain employs TRBV5-6 and TRBJ2-3; either TRBD1 or TRBD2 may supply D (5 bases each). Germline V lookup: CDR1 SGHDT, CDR2 YYEEEE. Trimming removed 0 bases at V and 2 bases at J, with 10 bases between. The CDR3 loop spans 15 amino acids. CDR3 sequence reads: CASSLGTGLTDTQYF. The CDR3 nucleotides read TGTGCCAGCAGCTTGGGTACAGGACTCACAGATACGCAGTATTTT.

V usage is TRBV4-1 and J usage is TRBJ2-5, with D possibly being TRBD2 (5 bases). V shed 0 bases and J shed 4 bases, with 18 bases lying between them. Germline V gene sequence: CDR1 MGHRA, CDR2 YSYEKL. The CDR3 contains 17 residues. The CDR3, as DNA: TGCGCCAGCAGCCAAGATTTGGCTAGAGGGTTGGGAGAGACCCAGTACTTC. Protein sequence: CASSQDLARGLGETQYF.

The V and J genes are TRBV18 and TRBJ1-5; D uncertain. CDR3 length equals 13 residues. Trimming stripped 6 bases from V and 7 bases from J, with 13 bases between. Per germline, CDR1 KGHSH and CDR2 LQKENI. The CDR3 protein is CASSPETAQPQHF. The DNA for the CDR3 is TGTGCCAGCTCGCCCGAGACGGCGCAGCCCCAGCATTTT.

This chain connects TRBV19 to TRBJ1-6; no reliable D call. Trimming removed 1 base from V and 10 bases from J, with 8 bases in between. Germline CDR1 is LNHDA and CDR2 is SQIVND (reference sequence). The CDR3 spans 13 residues. The CDR3 reads CASSIVPESPLHF. In DNA form, the CDR3 reads TGTGCCAGTAGTATAGTTCCTGAGTCACCCCTCCACTTT.

This sequence joins TRBV27 and TRBJ2-1, with 8 positions matching TRBD1. The CDR3 has 16 residues. Germline CDR1 is MNHEY and CDR2 is SMNVEV (reference sequence). Trimming cost V 5 bases and J 6 bases; bases outside gene matches: 12. The CDR3 DNA sequence: TGTGCCAGCAGTACCTCAAAGACAGGGGTTGGCAATGAGCAGTTCTTC. This translates into CASSTSKTGVGNEQFF.

V usage is TRBV2 and J usage is TRBJ1-4, with D unclear. The CDR3 has 12 amino acids. The ends were cut back, 7 bases at V and 11 bases at J, with 14 bases in the middle. Germline assignment: CDR1 SNHLY and CDR2 FYNNEI. Written as DNA, the CDR3 is TGTGCCAGCAAGATTGGGGAATTCAAACTGTTTTTT. Translating gives CASKIGEFKLFF. Complete variable domain (other parts from reference TRBV2 and TRBJ1-4): EPEVTQTPSHQVTQMGQEVILRCVPISNHLYFYWYRQILGQKVEFLVSFYNNEISEKSEIFDDQFSVERPDGSNFTLKIRSTKLEDSAMYFCASKIGEFKLFFGSGTQLSVL.

The chain employs TRBV19 and TRBJ1-2, with 7 bases lining up with TRBD1. The CDR3 is 12 residues long. In germline, CDR1 is LNHDA, CDR2 SQIVND (reference sequence). V lost 10 bases, J lost 4 bases, and 6 bases stayed unmatched. The CDR3 DNA reads TGTGCCACCTGGACAGGAGTCTATGGCTACACCTTC. It translates to CATWTGVYGYTF.

Turning to this clone: Other DNA variants within this sample encode the same CDR3. The V gene is TRBV11-2, the J gene TRBJ1-1, with D possibly TRBD1 on 6 matching bases. This CDR3 comprises 13 residues. V was cut by 0 bases and J by 11 bases, with 13 bases left in between. CDR1 is SGHAT and CDR2 is FQNNGV in the germline V gene. The CDR3 is CASSLDRQGRAFF. The CDR3 DNA reads TGTGCCAGCAGCTTAGATCGGCAGGGGAGGGCTTTCTTT.

J is TRBJ2-5 and V is TRBV7-8; the D gene is possibly TRBD1 (5 bases). The CDR3 is 14 residues long. The V gene's germline CDR1 is SGHVS and CDR2 FQNEAQ. Trimming took off 1 base at V and 2 bases at J, with 8 bases between the two ends. The chain's CDR3 is CASSLGGSQETQYF. DNA of the CDR3: TGTGCCAGCAGCTTAGGGGGCTCACAAGAGACCCAGTACTTC.

With regard to this clone: Sequence at one end of the junction differs from germline and may be a read error. The chain uses TRBV7-9 and TRBJ2-3; TRBD2 matches at 14 bases. The CDR3 spans 16 residues. The germline CDR1 and CDR2 sequences are SEHNR and FQNEAQ (reference sequence). The CDR3 DNA is TGTGCCAGCAGCAAGGGGACTAGCGGGAGCATAGATACGCAGTATTTT. Protein product: CASSKGTSGSIDTQYF.

This clone has just one count. The gene calls are TRBV28 and TRBJ1-5; 9 bases match TRBD1. The CDR3 has 15 residues. V lost 6 bases and J lost 4; bases outside the gene matches: 7. CDR1 MDHEN and CDR2 SYDVKM come from the germline V gene. CDR3 nucleotides: TGTGCCAGCAGGCCCGGGACAGGGTTTAATCAGCCCCAGCATTTT. Protein sequence: CASRPGTGFNQPQHF.

The J gene is TRBJ1-1, the V gene TRBV4-1; D is possibly TRBD1 (5 bases). The CDR3 sequence is 14 residues long. The V end was cut by 1 base, the J end by 1 base, with 7 bases between. Germline CDR1 is MGHRA and CDR2 is YSYEKL. The CDR3 here is CASSQGGTNTEAFF. CDR3 sequence (DNA): TGCGCCAGCAGCCAAGGGGGGACGAACACTGAAGCTTTCTTT.

The chain links TRBV6-5 to TRBJ2-2, with 11 bases that match TRBD2. From germline, CDR1 is MNHEY and CDR2 SVGAGI. The trim removed 5 bases at V and 4 bases at J, leaving 3 bases unmatched. The CDR3 totals 15 residues. The CDR3 here is CASSPGTSGTGELFF. The CDR3 nucleotides read TGTGCCAGCAGTCCCGGGACTAGCGGCACCGGGGAGCTGTTTTTT.

The chain recombines TRBV5-1 with TRBJ2-7; D perhaps matches TRBD1 (5 bases). CDR1 is SGHRS, CDR2 YFSETQ, per germline. V dropped 4 bases and J dropped 3 bases, with 14 bases sitting between them. The CDR3 is 14 amino acids. This CDR3 is CASSPLQVNYEQYF. The CDR3 bases are TGCGCCAGCAGCCCCCTACAGGTCAACTACGAGCAGTACTTC.